This T cell receptor (beta chain) is from a study of T-cell memory formation after mild COVID-19. TCRdb redid the calling of the 5' RACE reads with MiXCR, one entry per CDR3 protein. The sample gives about 150,000 distinct CDR3 sequences, under 7% of which show up once; just over 2% is in the top ten. Study-level findings and limits: Some clones that responded were present in memory (sampled pre-infection), which suggests cross-reactive memory joined.

Germline CDR1 KGHDR, CDR2 SFDVKD. Losses at the gene ends were 1 base for V and 4 bases for J; bases not matched to a gene: 3. The CDR3 is made up of 15 amino acids. This clonotype was detected many times. Its antigen is unidentified. The chain carries TRBV24-1 and TRBJ2-3; 8 nucleotides match TRBD2. The source is an adult woman who had mild COVID-19 (a few samples of this study predate the infection). Cell type and time point are not known. Sequencing was carried out using PBMCs or a T cell subset sorted from them (not recorded which). CDR3 in DNA: TGTGCCACCAGTGATTTCGGGGGGGCCTCAGATACGCAGTATTTT. Translation: CATSDFGGASDTQYF.